The rows below give T cell receptor beta chains drawn from one sample of a study of blood T cells in healthy people across ages. TCRdb reanalysed the 5' RACE reads using MiXCR and keeps one entry per CDR3 protein. The repertoire holds 1,500,000 or so distinct CDR3 sequences, with approximately 59% as singletons. The sequenced material came from blood. Every receptor here comes from a man between 18 and 29 years old in good health. Both conserved end residues are part of each CDR3. A D gene is named only where the DNA matches it firmly. Some rows mark clone size as missing; the rest say once, few, many or name a class of expanded clone.

>TRBV6-5|TRBJ1-5|NA|NA
TGTGCCAGTCAGCCAAACAGGGTGTGGGACCAGCCCCAGCATTTT
CASQPNRVWDQPQHF
>TRBV3-1|TRBJ2-3|NA|NA
TGTGCCAGCAGCCAAGGGGTTCGCACAGATACGCAGTATTTT
CASSQGVRTDTQYF
>TRBV5-1|TRBJ2-4|few|TRBD1
TGCGCCAGCAGCTCGCGGACAGGGAATGCCATTCAGTACTTC
CASSSRTGNAIQYF
>TRBV6-5|TRBJ2-7|NA|NA
TGTGCCAGCAGTTACCAGACTGGAGCCTACGAGCAGTACTTC
CASSYQTGAYEQYF
>TRBV27|TRBJ2-1|many|TRBD2
TGTGCCAGCAGGCCTAGCGGGAGGGCCTGGGTCTACAATGAGCAGTTCTTC
CASRPSGRAWVYNEQFF
>TRBV13|TRBJ2-7|NA|TRBD1
TGTGCCAGCAGCTTATTGGGACAGGGTAATAGCGAGCAGTACTTC
CASSLLGQGNSEQYF
>TRBV29-1|TRBJ2-7|few|NA
TGCAGCGTTGAGGCAAGAGATAACTACGAGCAGTACTTC
CSVEARDNYEQYF
>TRBV4-3|TRBJ2-1|NA|NA
TGCGCCAGCAGCCGTTCGGGGTCCGGTTCGCCTTACAATGAGCAGTTCTTC
CASSRSGSGSPYNEQFF
>TRBV6-6|TRBJ2-7|once|NA
TGTGCCAGCAGTTACATGGGGATTAGCGAGCAGTACTTC
CASSYMGISEQYF
>TRBV27|TRBJ2-5|NA|NA
TGTGCCAGCAGTGGAAGGGGCTTGTCAGAGACCCAGTACTTC
CASSGRGLSETQYF
>TRBV6-1|TRBJ2-2|NA|NA
TGTGCCAGCAGTGAAATAGGGAGCACCGGGGAGCTGTTTTTT
CASSEIGSTGELFF
>TRBV3-1|TRBJ1-2|NA|TRBD1
TGTGCCAGCAGCCCGGGACAGGGAACAGCTAACTATGGCTACACCTTC
CASSPGQGTANYGYTF
>TRBV7-2|TRBJ2-7|few|TRBD1
TGTGCCAGGAGGAAACAGGGGGCCTACGAGCAGTACTTC
CARRKQGAYEQYF
>TRBV12-3/TRBV12-4|TRBJ1-2|NA|NA
TGTGCCAGTACGTCCGGAGGGCTCTATGGCTACACCTTC
CASTSGGLYGYTF